Listed here are 25 T cell receptor beta chains from one sample, sequenced in a study of OX40 agonist ivuxolimab in advanced cancers. The protocol was immunoSEQ multiplex PCR, while the TCRdb copy is restricted to in-frame clones and leaves out a portion. This table has roughly 76,000 clones, around 86% appearing once. The sequenced sample was CD4+ or CD8+ T cells sorted from blood, obtained in a trial of the OX40 agonist ivuxolimab. These receptors originate from an adult with an advanced solid tumor such as melanoma, head and neck, liver or kidney cancer.

This chain connects TRBV2 to TRBJ2-7; D tentatively fits TRBD1 or TRBD2 (5 bases each). V was trimmed by 4 bases and J by 3 bases, leaving 13 bases between them. CDR1 is SNHLY, CDR2 FYNNEI, per germline. CDR3 length: 14 amino acids. The CDR3 region is CASSAWGINYEQYF. CDR3 bases: TGTGCCAGCAGTGCGTGGGGGATTAACTACGAGCAGTACTTC. The variable domain in full, completed from reference TRBV2 and TRBJ2-7, reads EPEVTQTPSHQVTQMGQEVILRCVPISNHLYFYWYRQILGQKVEFLVSFYNNEISEKSEIFDDQFSVERPDGSNFTLKIRSTKLEDSAMYFCASSAWGINYEQYFGPGTRLTVT.

The chain links TRBV29-1 to TRBJ1-1; D perhaps matches TRBD1 (5 bases). Germline CDR1 is SQVTM and CDR2 is ANQGSEA. With 3 bases removed from V and 3 bases from J, the gap between germline ends came to 11 bases. The CDR3 sequence is 13 residues long. DNA for the CDR3: TGCAGCGTTGAGAGGCAGGGCTACACTGAAGCTTTCTTT. This gives the protein CSVERQGYTEAFF.

The chain has TRBV5-4 and TRBJ1-1; 7 bases map to TRBD1. CDR3 length: 16 residues. V gave up 4 bases and J gave up 4 bases; unmatched junction bases: 13. Germline assignment: CDR1 SGHNT and CDR2 YYREEE (reference sequence). The CDR3 loop reads CASSPGTAIGSTEAFF. DNA of the CDR3: TGTGCCAGCAGCCCCGGGACAGCCATCGGGAGCACTGAAGCTTTCTTT.

The V call is TRBV11-2, the J call TRBJ2-3, with TRBD1 as a possible D gene (6 bases). The CDR3 consists of 16 residues. The germline V and J ends were trimmed by 5 bases and 1 base, with 16 bases remaining between them. From germline, CDR1 is SGHAT and CDR2 FQNNGV. This chain's CDR3 is CASSVKGGRGTDTQYF. The DNA of the CDR3 is TGTGCCAGCAGCGTGAAAGGGGGAAGGGGCACAGATACGCAGTATTTT.

The J gene is TRBJ1-5, the V gene TRBV5-1, with TRBD1 as a possible D gene (5 bases). In germline, CDR1 is SGHRS, CDR2 YFSETQ. The V end was cut by 4 bases, the J end by 4 bases, with 12 bases between. This CDR3 has 14 residues. As DNA, the CDR3 is TGCGCCAGCAGCCCTGGGACGCTGAATCAGCCCCAGCATTTT. This codes for CASSPGTLNQPQHF.

V usage is TRBV9 and J usage is TRBJ1-1; tentative D call: TRBD1 (6 bases). Trimming removed 4 bases from V and 1 base from J, with 11 bases in between. Germline CDR1 is SGDLS and CDR2 is YYNGEE. CDR3 length equals 14 residues. The CDR3 nucleotides are TGTGCCAGCAGCCTGGGACATGGGAACACTGAAGCTTTCTTT. This translates into CASSLGHGNTEAFF.

The J gene is TRBJ2-5, the V gene TRBV27, with 10 bases fitting TRBD2. The germline gives CDR1 MNHEY, CDR2 SMNVEV (reference sequence). Trimming at V came to 0 bases and at J to 3 bases, leaving 10 bases not matched to a gene. The CDR3 is 18 amino acids. For the CDR3, the DNA is TGTGCCAGCAGTTTATCACCCCTAGCGGGGGTGGGTAAAGAGACCCAGTACTTC. Translation gives CASSLSPLAGVGKETQYF.

Concerning this clone itself: The same CDR3 can be traced to other DNA sequences in this sample. V and J are TRBV29-1 and TRBJ2-3; 9 bases align to TRBD1. CDR3 size: 14 residues. Germline lookup yields CDR1 SQVTM and CDR2 ANQGSEA. J lost 6 bases, V lost 4 bases, and 8 bases had no gene match. The CDR3 protein is CSVVGTGSGDTQYF. Here the CDR3 DNA reads TGCAGCGTTGTGGGGACAGGGTCCGGGGATACGCAGTATTTT.

In its sample, this clone was seen a few times. This rearrangement joins TRBV5-4 to TRBJ2-3; 9 bases map to TRBD1. CDR1 is SGHNT and CDR2 is YYREEE in the germline V gene (reference sequence). The CDR3 length is 16 residues. Trimming at V came to 3 bases and at J to 10 bases, leaving 15 bases not matched to a gene. This CDR3 is CASSWGAGQGPYPQYF. The CDR3 coding sequence is TGTGCCAGCAGCTGGGGGGCGGGACAGGGCCCCTATCCGCAGTATTTT.

The chain employs TRBV10-3 and TRBJ2-2; 11 nucleotides match TRBD2. The CDR3 runs to 16 residues. The V gene end was trimmed by 6 bases and the J gene end by 7 bases; junction bases not matched to a gene: 10. In germline, CDR1 is ENHRY, CDR2 SYGVKD. CDR3 residues: CAISAGTSGGGGELFF. In DNA, the CDR3 is TGTGCCATCAGCGCCGGGACTAGCGGAGGCGGCGGGGAGCTGTTTTTT.

The rearrangement links TRBV11-2 to TRBJ2-2; no clear D gene. CDR3 length: 15 amino acids. CDR1 and CDR2 from the germline V gene are SGHAT and FQNNGV. V lost 3 bases and J lost 2, with 10 bases in between. The CDR3 here is CASSFGSPNTGELFF. The DNA of the CDR3 is TGTGCCAGCAGCTTCGGCTCACCCAACACCGGGGAGCTGTTTTTT.

The J gene is TRBJ1-5, the V gene TRBV18; no firm D call. This CDR3 has 13 amino acids. Trimming took off 1 base at V and 5 bases at J, with 6 bases between the two ends. Per the germline V gene, CDR1 is KGHSH and CDR2 is LQKENI. CDR3 coding DNA: TGTGCCAGCTCACCACTCTCTGATCAGCCCCAGCATTTT. Translated: CASSPLSDQPQHF.

The V and J genes are TRBV19 and TRBJ1-1; D is ambiguous. CDR1 LNHDA and CDR2 SQIVND come from the germline V gene (reference sequence). Trimming stripped 4 bases from V and 3 bases from J, with 9 bases between. CDR3 length equals 13 residues. This chain's CDR3 is CASSKRLYTEAFF. CDR3 DNA: TGTGCCAGTAGTAAGAGACTGTACACTGAAGCTTTCTTT.

This clone was detected only once. The rearrangement uses TRBV11-1 and TRBJ2-1; possible D gene TRBD2, 6 bases. Germline V gives CDR1 SGHAT, CDR2 FQDESV (reference sequence). V lost 6 bases to trimming and J lost 7 bases, with 19 bases between them. The CDR3 consists of 15 residues. CDR3 loop: CASSSSTGASNEQFF. The CDR3 DNA reads as TGTGCCAGCAGTTCTTCTACGGGAGCTTCTAATGAGCAGTTCTTC. Variable domain in full (rest from reference TRBV11-1 and TRBJ2-1): EAEVAQSPRYKITEKSQAVAFWCDPISGHATLYWYRQILGQGPELLVQFQDESVVDDSQLPKDRFSAERLKGVDSTLKIQPAELGDSAMYLCASSSSTGASNEQFFGPGTRLTVL.

This clone was counted a few times. This chain connects TRBV9 to TRBJ2-3, with 12 bases lining up with TRBD2. The trim removed 3 bases at V and 5 bases at J, leaving 4 bases unmatched. Germline-derived CDR1 and CDR2 are SGDLS and YYNGEE. The CDR3 is made up of 15 amino acids. CDR3 bases: TGTGCCAGCAGCGGGACTAGCGGGAAGAGAGATACGCAGTATTTT. It encodes CASSGTSGKRDTQYF.

The chain recombines TRBV5-1 with TRBJ2-3; D is unclear. Trimming pared 2 bases from V and 2 bases from J, leaving 6 bases between. The CDR3 is 13 residues long. Germline loops: CDR1 SGHRS, CDR2 YFSETQ. The CDR3 coding sequence is TGCGCCAGCAGCTTCCAATTCACAGATACGCAGTATTTT. Translating gives CASSFQFTDTQYF.

This clone was recorded a few times. V and J are TRBV7-8 and TRBJ1-5; perhaps TRBD1 as D (6 bases). Between the trimmed V and J ends, which lost 1 base and 2 bases, there was a span of 15 bases. CDR1 and CDR2 from the germline V gene are SGHVS and FQNEAQ. The CDR3 has 17 amino acids. CDR3 DNA: TGTGCCAGCAGCTTAGACCTTGGGGGACATGGCAATCAGCCCCAGCATTTT. Translated: CASSLDLGGHGNQPQHF.

The chain links TRBV7-7 to TRBJ2-3; D is uncertain. The CDR3 has 13 residues. Germline V CDR1 and CDR2: SSHAT, FNYEAQ (reference sequence). V lost 5 bases and J 1 base, leaving 7 bases between the germline ends. The CDR3 DNA reads as TGTGCCAGCAGCGTTCCTGGCACAGATACGCAGTATTTT. Its protein is CASSVPGTDTQYF. Filled out from reference TRBV7-7 and TRBJ2-3, the complete variable domain reads GAGVSQSPRYKVTKRGQDVTLRCDPISSHATLYWYQQALGQGPEFLTYFNYEAQPDKSGLPSDRFSAERPEGSISTLTIQRTEQRDSAMYRCASSVPGTDTQYFGPGTRLTVL.

The chain has TRBV5-4 and TRBJ2-2, with 13 bases that match TRBD2. V lost 4 bases and J lost 6; bases outside the gene matches: 6. The length of the CDR3 is 16 residues. CDR1 is SGHNT and CDR2 is YYREEE in the germline V gene (reference sequence). The CDR3: CASSEGLAGVAGELFF. DNA for the CDR3: TGTGCCAGCAGCGAAGGACTAGCGGGAGTGGCCGGGGAGCTGTTTTTT.

As for this clone: This same CDR3 is encoded by further DNA sequences in the sample. The CDR3 DNA follows: TGTGCCAGTCGGACAGGCAGCGATGGAAACACCATATATTTT. It codes for CASRTGSDGNTIYF. The chain uses TRBV6-5 and TRBJ1-3; 7 nucleotides line up with TRBD1. Germline assignment: CDR1 MNHEY and CDR2 SVGAGI. The CDR3 loop spans 14 amino acids. V dropped 9 bases and J dropped 3; count of bases not matched to a gene: 8.

The rearrangement uses TRBV6-1 and TRBJ1-5; perhaps TRBD1 as D (6 bases). CDR1 and CDR2 (germline): MNHNS, SASEGT. This CDR3 is built from 14 residues. V lost 4 bases to trimming and J lost 4 bases, with 11 bases between them. CDR3 in amino acids: CASSVGQINQPQHF. DNA for the CDR3: TGTGCCAGCAGTGTCGGACAGATTAATCAGCCCCAGCATTTT.

The chain joins TRBV12-2 to TRBJ2-1; TRBD2 is taken as the D call from the table, unchecked against the DNA. TRBV12-2 is deemed a pseudogene. This CDR3 comprises 21 residues. CDR3 sequence reads: CASRFPRNPGLAGGSYNEQFF. CDR3 nucleotide sequence: TGTGCAAGTCGCTTCCCCCGCAATCCGGGACTAGCGGGGGGCTCCTACAATGAGCAGTTCTTC.

This chain joins TRBV19 and TRBJ2-7; 8 bases are a match to TRBD1. Per the germline V gene, CDR1 is LNHDA and CDR2 is SQIVND (reference sequence). The CDR3 extends over 13 amino acids. J lost 6 bases, V lost 3 bases, and 4 bases had no gene match. The CDR3 reads CASSIVQGGEQYF. The CDR3 nucleotides are TGTGCCAGTAGTATTGTACAGGGGGGCGAGCAGTACTTC.

This rearrangement joins TRBV7-2 to TRBJ1-2, with no clear D. CDR1 is SGHTA and CDR2 is FQGNSA in the germline V gene. Trimming removed 4 bases at V and 8 bases at J, with 11 bases between. The length of the CDR3 is 12 residues. CDR3 DNA sequence: TGTGCCAGCAGCTACAGCGCAGGAGGCTACACCTTC. Protein: CASSYSAGGYTF.

This chain connects TRBV6-5 to TRBJ2-5; tentative D call: TRBD1 (6 bases). The CDR3 length is 16 residues. Germline-derived CDR1 and CDR2 are MNHEY and SVGAGI. Trimming pared 4 bases from V and 2 bases from J, leaving 17 bases between. The CDR3 DNA sequence: TGTGCCAGCAGTTCCGAAATTAACGACAGGCAAGAGACCCAGTACTTC. Amino acid sequence: CASSSEINDRQETQYF.